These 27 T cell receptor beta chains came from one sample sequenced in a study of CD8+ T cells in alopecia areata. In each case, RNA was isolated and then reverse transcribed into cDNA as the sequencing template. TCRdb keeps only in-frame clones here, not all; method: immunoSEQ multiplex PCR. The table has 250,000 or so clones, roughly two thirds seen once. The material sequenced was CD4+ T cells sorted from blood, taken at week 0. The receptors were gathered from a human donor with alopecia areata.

CDR3 in DNA: TGTGCCAGTAGTATCCTCTCAGGGGGATCGGGCTACGAGCAGTACTTC. Its translation is CASSILSGGSGYEQYF. V usage is TRBV19 and J usage is TRBJ2-7; 7 bases map to TRBD1. Germline values: CDR1 LNHDA, CDR2 SQIVND (reference sequence). The CDR3 extends over 16 amino acids. V shed 3 bases and J 3 bases; nucleotides not matched to a gene: 11.

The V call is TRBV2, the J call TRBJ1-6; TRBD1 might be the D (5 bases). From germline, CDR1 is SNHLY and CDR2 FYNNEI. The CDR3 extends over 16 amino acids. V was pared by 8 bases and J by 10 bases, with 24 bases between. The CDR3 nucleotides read TGTGCCAGCTATCCCCAACCGGGACGTTCTCACTCACCCCTCCACTTT. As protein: CASYPQPGRSHSPLHF.

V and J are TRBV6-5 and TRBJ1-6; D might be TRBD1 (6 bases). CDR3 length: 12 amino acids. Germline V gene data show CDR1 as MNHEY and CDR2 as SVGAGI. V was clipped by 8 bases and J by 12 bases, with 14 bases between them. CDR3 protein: CASSSGVRPLHF. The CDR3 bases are TGTGCCAGCTCTTCAGGGGTTCGACCCCTCCACTTT.

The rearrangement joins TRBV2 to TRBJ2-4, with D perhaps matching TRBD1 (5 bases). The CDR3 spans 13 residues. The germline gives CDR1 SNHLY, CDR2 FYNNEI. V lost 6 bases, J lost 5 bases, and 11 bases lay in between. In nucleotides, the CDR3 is TGTGCCAGCAGCAGGGCGAGTGAAAACATTCAGTACTTC. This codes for CASSRASENIQYF.

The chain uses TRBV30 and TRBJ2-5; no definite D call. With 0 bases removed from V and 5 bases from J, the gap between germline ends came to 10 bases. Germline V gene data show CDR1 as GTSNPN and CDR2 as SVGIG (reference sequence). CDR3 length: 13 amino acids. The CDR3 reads CAWSVQRRETQYF. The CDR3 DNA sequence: TGTGCCTGGAGTGTACAGCGCCGGGAGACCCAGTACTTC.

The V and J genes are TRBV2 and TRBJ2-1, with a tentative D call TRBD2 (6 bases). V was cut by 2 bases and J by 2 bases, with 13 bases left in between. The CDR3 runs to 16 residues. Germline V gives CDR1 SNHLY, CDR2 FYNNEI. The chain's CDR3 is CASSERLARTYNEQFF. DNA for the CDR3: TGTGCCAGCAGTGAACGCCTAGCGAGAACCTACAATGAGCAGTTCTTC.

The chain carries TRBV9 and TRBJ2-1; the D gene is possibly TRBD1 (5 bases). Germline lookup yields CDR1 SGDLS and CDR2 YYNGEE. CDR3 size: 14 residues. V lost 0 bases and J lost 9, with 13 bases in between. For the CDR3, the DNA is TGTGCCAGCAGCGTAGCATCTGCCAGGGTTGAGCAGTTCTTC. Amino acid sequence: CASSVASARVEQFF.

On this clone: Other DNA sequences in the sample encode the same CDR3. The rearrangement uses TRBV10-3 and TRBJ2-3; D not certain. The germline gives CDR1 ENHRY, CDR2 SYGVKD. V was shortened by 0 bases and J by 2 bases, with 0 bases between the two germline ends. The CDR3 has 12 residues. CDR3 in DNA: TGTGCCATCAGTGAGTCCACAGATACGCAGTATTTT. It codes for CAISESTDTQYF.

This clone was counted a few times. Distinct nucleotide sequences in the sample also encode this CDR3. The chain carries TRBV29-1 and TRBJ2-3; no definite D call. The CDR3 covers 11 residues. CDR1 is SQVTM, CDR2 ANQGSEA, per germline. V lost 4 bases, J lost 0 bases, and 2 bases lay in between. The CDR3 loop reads CSVASTDTQYF. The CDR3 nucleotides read TGCAGCGTTGCGAGCACAGATACGCAGTATTTT.

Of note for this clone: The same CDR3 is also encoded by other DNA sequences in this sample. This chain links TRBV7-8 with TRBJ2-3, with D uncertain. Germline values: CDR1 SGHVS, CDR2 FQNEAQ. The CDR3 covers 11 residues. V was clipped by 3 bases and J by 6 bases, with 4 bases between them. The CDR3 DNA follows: TGTGCCAGCAGCTTGCTGGATACGCAGTATTTT. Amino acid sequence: CASSLLDTQYF. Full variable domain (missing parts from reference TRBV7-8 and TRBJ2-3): GAGVSQSPRYKVAKRGQDVALRCDPISGHVSLFWYQQALGQGPEFLTYFQNEAQLDKSGLPSDRFFAERPEGSVSTLKIQRTQQEDSAVYLCASSLLDTQYFGPGTRLTVL.

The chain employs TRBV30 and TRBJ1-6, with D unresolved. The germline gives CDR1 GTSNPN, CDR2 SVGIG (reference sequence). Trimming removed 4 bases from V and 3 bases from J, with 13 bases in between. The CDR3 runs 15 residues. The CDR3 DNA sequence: TGTGCCTGGAATTACCCTTCGAACTATAATTCACCCCTCCACTTT. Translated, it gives CAWNYPSNYNSPLHF.

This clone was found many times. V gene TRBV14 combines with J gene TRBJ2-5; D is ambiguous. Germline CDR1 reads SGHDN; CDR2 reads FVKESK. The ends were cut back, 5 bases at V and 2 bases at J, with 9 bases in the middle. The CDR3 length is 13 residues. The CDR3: CASSAYVQETQYF. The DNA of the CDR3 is TGTGCCAGCAGCGCCTACGTGCAAGAGACCCAGTACTTC.

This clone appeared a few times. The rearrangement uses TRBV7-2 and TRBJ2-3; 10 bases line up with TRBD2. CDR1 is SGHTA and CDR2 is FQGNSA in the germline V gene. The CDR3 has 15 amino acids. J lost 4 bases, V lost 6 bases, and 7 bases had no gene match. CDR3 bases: TGTGCCAGCAGTTTTACTAGCGGGGTTGCAGATACGCAGTATTTT. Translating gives CASSFTSGVADTQYF.

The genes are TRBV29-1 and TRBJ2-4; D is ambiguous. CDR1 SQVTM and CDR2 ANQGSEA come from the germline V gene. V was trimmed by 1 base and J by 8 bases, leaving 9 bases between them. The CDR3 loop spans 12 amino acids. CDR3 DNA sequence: TGCAGCGTTGAAGTTACCGGCGACATTCAGTACTTC. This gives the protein CSVEVTGDIQYF. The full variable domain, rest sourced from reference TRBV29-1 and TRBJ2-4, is SAVISQKPSRDICQRGTSLTIQCQVDSQVTMMFWYRQQPGQSLTLIATANQGSEATYESGFVIDKFPISRPNLTFSTLTVSNMSPEDSSIYLCSVEVTGDIQYFGAGTRLSVL.

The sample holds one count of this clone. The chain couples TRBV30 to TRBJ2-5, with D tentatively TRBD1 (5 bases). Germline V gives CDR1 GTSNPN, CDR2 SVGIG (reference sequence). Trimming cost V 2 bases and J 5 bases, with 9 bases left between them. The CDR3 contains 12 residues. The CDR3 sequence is CAWSSKGETQYF. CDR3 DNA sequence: TGTGCCTGGAGTTCAAAGGGGGAGACCCAGTACTTC.

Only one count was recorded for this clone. The chain's CDR3 is CASSSTEAYEQYF. CDR3 bases: TGTGCCAGCAGCTCTACCGAGGCTTACGAGCAGTACTTC. The rearrangement uses TRBV7-9 and TRBJ2-7, with D unclear. Trimming took 4 bases from V and 4 from J, leaving 11 bases between them. Germline V gene lookup returns CDR1 SEHNR and CDR2 FQNEAQ (reference sequence). The CDR3 totals 13 residues.

The chain's CDR3 is CASGWDTGKDTQYF. CDR3 sequence (DNA): TGTGCCAGCGGGTGGGACACCGGGAAAGATACGCAGTATTTT. The chain is built from TRBV2 and TRBJ2-3, with a tentative D call TRBD1 (6 bases). V was cut by 8 bases and J by 5 bases, with 17 bases left in between. Germline CDR1 reads SNHLY; CDR2 reads FYNNEI. The CDR3 is made up of 14 amino acids.

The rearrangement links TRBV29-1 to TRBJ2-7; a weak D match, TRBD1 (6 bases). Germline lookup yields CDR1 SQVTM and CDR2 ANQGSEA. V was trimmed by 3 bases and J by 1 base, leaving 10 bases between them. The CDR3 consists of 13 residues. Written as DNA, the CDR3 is TGCAGCGTTGAGGACAGCACTTCCTACGAGCAGTACTTC. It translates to CSVEDSTSYEQYF.

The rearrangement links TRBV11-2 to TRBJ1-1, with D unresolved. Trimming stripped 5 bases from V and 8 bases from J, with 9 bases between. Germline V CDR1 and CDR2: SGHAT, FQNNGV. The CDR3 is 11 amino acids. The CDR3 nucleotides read TGTGCCAGCAGCACCCCGCTCGAAGCTTTCTTT. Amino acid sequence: CASSTPLEAFF.

CDR3 protein: CASRDDTGELFF. DNA of the CDR3: TGTGCCAGCAGAGACGATACCGGGGAGCTGTTTTTT. The genes are TRBV2 and TRBJ2-2; no clear D. The CDR3 covers 12 residues. The germline gives CDR1 SNHLY, CDR2 FYNNEI. Trimming shortened V by 6 bases and J by 5 bases, and 7 bases separated the two germline ends.

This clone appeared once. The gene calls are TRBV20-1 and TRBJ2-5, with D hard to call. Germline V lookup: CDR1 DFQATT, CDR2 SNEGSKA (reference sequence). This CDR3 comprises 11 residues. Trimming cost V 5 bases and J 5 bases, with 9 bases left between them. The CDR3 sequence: CSARLTETQYF. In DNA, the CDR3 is TGCAGTGCTCGGCTGACTGAGACCCAGTACTTC.

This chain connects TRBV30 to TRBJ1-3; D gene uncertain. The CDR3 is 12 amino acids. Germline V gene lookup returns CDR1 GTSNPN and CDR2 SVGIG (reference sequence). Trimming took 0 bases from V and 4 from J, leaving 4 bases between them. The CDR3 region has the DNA TGTGCCTGGAGTGTACTCGGAAACACCATATATTTT. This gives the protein CAWSVLGNTIYF.

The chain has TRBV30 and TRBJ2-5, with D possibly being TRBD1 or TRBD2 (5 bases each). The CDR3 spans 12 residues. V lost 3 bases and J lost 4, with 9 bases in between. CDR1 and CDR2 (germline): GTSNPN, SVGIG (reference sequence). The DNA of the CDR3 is TGTGCCTGGAGCACAGGAGGAGAGACCCAGTACTTC. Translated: CAWSTGGETQYF.

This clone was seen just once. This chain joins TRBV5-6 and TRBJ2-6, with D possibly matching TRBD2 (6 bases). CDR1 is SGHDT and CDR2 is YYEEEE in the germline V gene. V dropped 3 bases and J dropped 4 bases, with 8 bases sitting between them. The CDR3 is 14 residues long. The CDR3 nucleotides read TGTGCCAGCAGCTATCGGGAGGGGGCCAACGTCCTGACTTTC. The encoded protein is CASSYREGANVLTF.

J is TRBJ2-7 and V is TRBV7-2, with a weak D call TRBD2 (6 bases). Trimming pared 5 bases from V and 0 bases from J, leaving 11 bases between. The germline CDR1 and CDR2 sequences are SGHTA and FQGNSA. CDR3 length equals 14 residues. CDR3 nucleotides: TGTGCCAGCAGCCCGCAGGGACTCTCCTACGAGCAGTACTTC. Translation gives CASSPQGLSYEQYF.

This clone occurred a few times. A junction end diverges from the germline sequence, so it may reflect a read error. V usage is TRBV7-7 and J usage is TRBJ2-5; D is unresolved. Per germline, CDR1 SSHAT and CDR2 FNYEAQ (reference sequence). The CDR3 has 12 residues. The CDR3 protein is CASSFYGETQYF. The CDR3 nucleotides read TGTGCTAGCAGCTTCTACGGGGAGACCCAGTACTTC. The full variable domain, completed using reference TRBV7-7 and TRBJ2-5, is GAGVSQSPRYKVTKRGQDVTLRCDPISSHATLYWYQQALGQGPEFLTYFNYEAQPDKSGLPSDRFSAERPEGSISTLTIQRTEQRDSAMYRCASSFYGETQYFGPGTRLLVL.

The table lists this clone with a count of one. The CDR3 coding sequence is TGCAGCTTATCCTCCCAGCCGAACACGGGGGGGACCCAGTACTTC. Translation gives CSLSSQPNTGGTQYF. V usage is TRBV29-1 and J usage is TRBJ2-5; 7 bases match TRBD2. V was pared by 8 bases and J by 7 bases, with 19 bases of the junction left unmatched. CDR1 SQVTM and CDR2 ANQGSEA come from the germline V gene. The length of the CDR3 is 15 residues.